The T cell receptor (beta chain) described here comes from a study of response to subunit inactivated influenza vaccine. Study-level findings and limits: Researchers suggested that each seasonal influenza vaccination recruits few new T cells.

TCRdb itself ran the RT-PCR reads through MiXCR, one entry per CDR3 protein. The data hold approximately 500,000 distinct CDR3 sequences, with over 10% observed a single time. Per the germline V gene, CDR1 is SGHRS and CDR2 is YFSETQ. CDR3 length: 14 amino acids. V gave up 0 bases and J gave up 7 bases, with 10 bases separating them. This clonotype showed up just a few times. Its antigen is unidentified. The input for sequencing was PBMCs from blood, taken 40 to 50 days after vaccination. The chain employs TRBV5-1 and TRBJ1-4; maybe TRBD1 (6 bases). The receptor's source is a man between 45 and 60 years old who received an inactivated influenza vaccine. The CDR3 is CASSLGGQTEKLFF. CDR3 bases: TGCGCCAGCAGCTTGGGCGGACAGACTGAAAAACTGTTTTTT.